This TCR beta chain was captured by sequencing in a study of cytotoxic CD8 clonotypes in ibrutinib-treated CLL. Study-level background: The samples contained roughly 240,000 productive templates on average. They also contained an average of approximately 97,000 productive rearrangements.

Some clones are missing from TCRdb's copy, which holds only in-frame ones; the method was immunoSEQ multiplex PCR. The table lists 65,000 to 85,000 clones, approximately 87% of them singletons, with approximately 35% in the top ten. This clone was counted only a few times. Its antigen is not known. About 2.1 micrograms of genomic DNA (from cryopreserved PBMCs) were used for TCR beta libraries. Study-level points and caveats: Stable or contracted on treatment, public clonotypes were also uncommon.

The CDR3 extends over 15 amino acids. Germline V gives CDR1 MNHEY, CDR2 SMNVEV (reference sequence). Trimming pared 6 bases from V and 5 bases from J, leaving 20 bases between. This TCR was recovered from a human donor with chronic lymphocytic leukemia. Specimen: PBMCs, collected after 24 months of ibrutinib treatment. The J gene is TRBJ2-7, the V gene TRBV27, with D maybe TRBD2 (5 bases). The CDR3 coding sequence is TGTGCCAGCAGAAGCCCTGGACTGGCAGCCCACGAGCAGTACTTC. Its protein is CASRSPGLAAHEQYF.